Described below is a single T cell receptor beta chain sequence and its context. Its antigen is undetermined. The CDR3 runs to 15 residues. Germline V gene data show CDR1 as SGDLS and CDR2 as YYNGEE. V was cut by 3 bases and J by 1 base, with 8 bases left in between. This specimen comes from a study of OX40 agonist ivuxolimab in advanced cancers. Background on the study: Ivuxolimab, an agonistic anti-OX40 (CD134) antibody, was given to patients. General study findings and limits: Patients with a partial response at 0.1-3.0 mg/kg had among the lowest clonal expansion.

Some clones are missing from TCRdb's copy, which holds only in-frame ones; the method was immunoSEQ multiplex PCR. Among about 62,000 clones listed, around 85% were seen once. Sequenced material: CD4+ or CD8+ T cells sorted from blood, taken in a trial of the OX40 agonist ivuxolimab. The clonotype comes from an adult with an advanced solid tumor such as melanoma, head and neck, liver or kidney cancer. The V gene is TRBV9, the J gene TRBJ1-6; D gene ambiguous. CDR3 coding DNA: TGTGCCAGCAGCGATAAGGTGTCCTATAATTCACCCCTCCACTTT. The encoded protein is CASSDKVSYNSPLHF.